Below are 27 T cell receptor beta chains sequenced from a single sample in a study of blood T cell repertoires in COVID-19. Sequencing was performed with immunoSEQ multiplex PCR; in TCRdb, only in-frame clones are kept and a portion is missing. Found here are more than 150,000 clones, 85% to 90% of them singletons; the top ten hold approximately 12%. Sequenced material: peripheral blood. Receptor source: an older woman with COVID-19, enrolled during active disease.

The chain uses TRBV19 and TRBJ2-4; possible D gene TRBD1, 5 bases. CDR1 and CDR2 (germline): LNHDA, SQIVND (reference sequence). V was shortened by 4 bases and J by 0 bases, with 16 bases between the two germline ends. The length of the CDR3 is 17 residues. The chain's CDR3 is CASSSRQQIIAKNIQYF. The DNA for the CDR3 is TGTGCCAGTAGTAGCAGACAGCAAATAATAGCCAAAAACATTCAGTACTTC.

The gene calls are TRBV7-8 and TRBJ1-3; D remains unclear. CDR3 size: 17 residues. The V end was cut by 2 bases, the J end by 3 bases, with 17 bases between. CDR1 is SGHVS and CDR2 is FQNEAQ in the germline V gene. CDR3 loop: CASSLSSRGYFGNTIYF. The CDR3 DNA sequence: TGTGCCAGCAGCTTATCGTCCAGAGGGTACTTTGGAAACACCATATATTTT.

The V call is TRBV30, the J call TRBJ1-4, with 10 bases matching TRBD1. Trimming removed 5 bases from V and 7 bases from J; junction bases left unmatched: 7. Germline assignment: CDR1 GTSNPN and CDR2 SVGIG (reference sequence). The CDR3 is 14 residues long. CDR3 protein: CAWGDRGLVEKLFF. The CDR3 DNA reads TGTGCCTGGGGGGACAGGGGTCTTGTTGAAAAACTGTTTTTT. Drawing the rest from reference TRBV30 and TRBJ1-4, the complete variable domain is SQTIHQWPATLVQPVGSPLSLECTVEGTSNPNLYWYRQAAGRGLQLLFYSVGIGQISSEVPQNLSASRPQDRQFILSSKKLLLSDSGFYLCAWGDRGLVEKLFFGSGTQLSVL.

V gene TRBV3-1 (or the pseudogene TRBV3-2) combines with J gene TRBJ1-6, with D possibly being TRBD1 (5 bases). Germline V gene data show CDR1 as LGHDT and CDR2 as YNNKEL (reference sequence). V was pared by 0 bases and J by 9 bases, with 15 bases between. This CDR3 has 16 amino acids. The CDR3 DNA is TGTGCCAGCAGCCAAGATCCGCGACAGAACAGTTCACCCCTCCACTTT. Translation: CASSQDPRQNSSPLHF.

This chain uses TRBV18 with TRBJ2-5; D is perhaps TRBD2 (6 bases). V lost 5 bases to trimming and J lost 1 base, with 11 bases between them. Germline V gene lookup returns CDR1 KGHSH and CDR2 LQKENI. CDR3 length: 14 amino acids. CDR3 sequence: CASSMSSGQETQYF. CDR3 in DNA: TGTGCCAGCTCAATGAGTAGCGGCCAAGAGACCCAGTACTTC.

CDR3: CASSTGDRVGETQYF. CDR3 DNA: TGCGCCAGCAGCACCGGGGACAGGGTAGGAGAGACCCAGTACTTC. This chain connects TRBV5-1 to TRBJ2-5; TRBD1 agrees at 9 bases. In germline, CDR1 is SGHRS, CDR2 YFSETQ. J was trimmed by 4 bases and V by 4 bases; bases with no gene match: 8. The CDR3 length is 15 residues. The full variable domain, in which reference TRBV5-1 and TRBJ2-5 provide the parts outside the CDR3, is KAGVTQTPRYLIKTRGQQVTLSCSPISGHRSVSWYQQTPGQGLQFLFEYFSETQRNKGNFPGRFSGRQFSNSRSEMNVSTLELGDSALYLCASSTGDRVGETQYFGPGTRLLVL.

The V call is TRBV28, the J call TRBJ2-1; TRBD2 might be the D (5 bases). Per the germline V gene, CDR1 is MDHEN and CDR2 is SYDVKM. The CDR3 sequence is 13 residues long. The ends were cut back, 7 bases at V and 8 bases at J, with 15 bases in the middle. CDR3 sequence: CASNSPGRDEQFF. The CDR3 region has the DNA TGTGCCAGCAATTCTCCGGGGAGAGATGAGCAGTTCTTC.

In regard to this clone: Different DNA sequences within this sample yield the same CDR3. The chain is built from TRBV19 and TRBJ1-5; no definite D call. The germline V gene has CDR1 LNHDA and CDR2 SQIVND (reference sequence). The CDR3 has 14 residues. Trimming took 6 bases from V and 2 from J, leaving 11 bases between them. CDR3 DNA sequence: TGTGCCAGTAGCTTAGGAGGGCGCAATCAGCCCCAGCATTTT. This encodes CASSLGGRNQPQHF.

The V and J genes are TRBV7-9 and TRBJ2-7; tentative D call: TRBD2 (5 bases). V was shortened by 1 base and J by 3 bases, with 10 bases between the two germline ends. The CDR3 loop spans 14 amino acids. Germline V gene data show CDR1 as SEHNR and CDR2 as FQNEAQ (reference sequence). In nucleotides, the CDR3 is TGTGCCAGCAGCTTAGGTGCCGGGGACTACGAGCAGTACTTC. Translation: CASSLGAGDYEQYF. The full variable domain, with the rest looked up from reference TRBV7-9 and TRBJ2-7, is DTGVSQNPRHKITKRGQNVTFRCDPISEHNRLYWYRQTLGQGPEFLTYFQNEAQLEKSRLLSDRFSAERPKGSFSTLEIQRTEQGDSAMYLCASSLGAGDYEQYFGPGTRLTVT.

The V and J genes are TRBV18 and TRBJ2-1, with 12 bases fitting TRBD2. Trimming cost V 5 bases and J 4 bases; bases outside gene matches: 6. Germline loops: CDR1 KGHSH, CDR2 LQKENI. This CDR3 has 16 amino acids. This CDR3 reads CASSTQTSGRYNEQFF. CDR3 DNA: TGTGCCAGCTCAACCCAAACTAGCGGGAGGTACAATGAGCAGTTCTTC. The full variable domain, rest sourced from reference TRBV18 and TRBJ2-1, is NAGVMQNPRHLVRRRGQEARLRCSPMKGHSHVYWYRQLPEEGLKFMVYLQKENIIDESGMPKERFSAEFPKEGPSILRIQQVVRGDSAAYFCASSTQTSGRYNEQFFGPGTRLTVL.

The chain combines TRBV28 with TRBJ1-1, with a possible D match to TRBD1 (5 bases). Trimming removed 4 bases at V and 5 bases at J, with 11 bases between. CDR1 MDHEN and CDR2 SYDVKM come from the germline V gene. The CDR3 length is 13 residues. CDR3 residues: CASSSPGGTEAFF. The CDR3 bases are TGTGCCAGCAGTTCCCCGGGGGGTACTGAAGCTTTCTTT.

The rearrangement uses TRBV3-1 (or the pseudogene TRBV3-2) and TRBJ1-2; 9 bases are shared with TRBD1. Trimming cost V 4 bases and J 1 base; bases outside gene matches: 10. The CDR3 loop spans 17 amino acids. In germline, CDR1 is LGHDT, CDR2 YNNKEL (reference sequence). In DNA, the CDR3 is TGTGCCAGCAGCCCAGCCGGGACAGGGAGTATTAACTATGGCTACACCTTC. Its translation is CASSPAGTGSINYGYTF.

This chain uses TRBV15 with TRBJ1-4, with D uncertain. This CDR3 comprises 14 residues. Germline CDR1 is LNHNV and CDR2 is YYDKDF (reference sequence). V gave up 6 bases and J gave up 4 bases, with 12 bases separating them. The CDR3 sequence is CATRARSLNEKLFF. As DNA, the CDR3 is TGTGCCACCAGGGCGCGGTCCCTTAATGAAAAACTGTTTTTT.

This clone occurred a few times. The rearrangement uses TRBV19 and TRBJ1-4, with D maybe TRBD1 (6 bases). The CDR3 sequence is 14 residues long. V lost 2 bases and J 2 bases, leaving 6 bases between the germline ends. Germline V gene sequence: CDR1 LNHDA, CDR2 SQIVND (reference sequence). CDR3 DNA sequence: TGTGCCAGTAGTATACAGGGGACTAATGAAAAACTGTTTTTT. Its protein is CASSIQGTNEKLFF.

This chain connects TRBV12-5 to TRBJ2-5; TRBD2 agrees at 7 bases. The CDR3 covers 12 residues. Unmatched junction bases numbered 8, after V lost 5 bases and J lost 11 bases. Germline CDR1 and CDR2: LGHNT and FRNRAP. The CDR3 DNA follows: TGTGCTAGTGGTCCCCCCGGGGGGTCTCAGTACTTC. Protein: CASGPPGGSQYF.

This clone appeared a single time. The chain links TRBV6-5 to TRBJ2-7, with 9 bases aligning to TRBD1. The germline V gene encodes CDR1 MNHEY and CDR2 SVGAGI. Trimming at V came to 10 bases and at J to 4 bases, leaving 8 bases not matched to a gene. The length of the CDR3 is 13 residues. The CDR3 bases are TGTGCCACCTCCCGGGACAGGGAATACGAGCAGTACTTC. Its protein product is CATSRDREYEQYF.

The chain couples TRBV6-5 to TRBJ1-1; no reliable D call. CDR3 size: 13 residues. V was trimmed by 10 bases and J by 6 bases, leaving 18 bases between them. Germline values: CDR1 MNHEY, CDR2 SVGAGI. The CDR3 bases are TGTGCCACCTCAATCGGGGTAGTCGCTGAAGCTTTCTTT. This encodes CATSIGVVAEAFF.

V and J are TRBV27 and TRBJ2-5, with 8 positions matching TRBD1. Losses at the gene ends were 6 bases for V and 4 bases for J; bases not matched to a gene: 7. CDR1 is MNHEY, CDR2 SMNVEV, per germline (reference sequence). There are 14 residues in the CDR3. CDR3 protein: CASSSGQGGETQYF. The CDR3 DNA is TGTGCCAGCAGCTCTGGACAGGGTGGAGAGACCCAGTACTTC.

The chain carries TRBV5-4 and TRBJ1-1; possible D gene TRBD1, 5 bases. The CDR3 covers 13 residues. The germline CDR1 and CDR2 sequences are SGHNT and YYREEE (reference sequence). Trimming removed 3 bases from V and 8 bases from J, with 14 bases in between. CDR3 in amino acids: CASSWRGTPEAFF. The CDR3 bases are TGTGCCAGCAGCTGGCGGGGGACCCCAGAAGCTTTCTTT.

The CDR3 DNA follows: TGTGCCAGACCAGAGAGGAGGAACAAACTGTTTTTT. Protein: CARPERRNKLFF. The chain links TRBV5-3 to TRBJ1-4; no firm D call. Being an ORF, TRBV5-3 has a function that is uncertain. Trimming removed 7 bases at V and 11 bases at J, with 15 bases between. CDR3 size: 12 residues.

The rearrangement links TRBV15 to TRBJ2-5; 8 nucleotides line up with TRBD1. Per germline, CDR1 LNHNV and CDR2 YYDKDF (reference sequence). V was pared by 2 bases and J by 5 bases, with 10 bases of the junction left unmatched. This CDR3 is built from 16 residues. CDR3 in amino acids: CATSRPLPGGGETQYF. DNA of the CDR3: TGTGCCACCAGCAGACCGTTACCAGGGGGCGGTGAGACCCAGTACTTC.

The CDR3 region has the DNA TGTGCCATCAGTGGGGGAGACGGGCAGCCCCAGCATTTT. Its protein product is CAISGGDGQPQHF. The chain uses TRBV10-3 and TRBJ1-5; D ambiguous. V lost 4 bases to trimming and J lost 7 bases, with 11 bases between them. In germline, CDR1 is ENHRY, CDR2 SYGVKD. The length of the CDR3 is 13 residues.

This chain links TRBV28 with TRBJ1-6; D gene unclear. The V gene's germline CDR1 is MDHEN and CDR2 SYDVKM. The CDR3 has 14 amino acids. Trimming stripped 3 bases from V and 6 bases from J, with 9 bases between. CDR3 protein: CASSLLVANSPLHF. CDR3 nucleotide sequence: TGTGCCAGCAGTTTGTTGGTAGCTAATTCACCCCTCCACTTT.

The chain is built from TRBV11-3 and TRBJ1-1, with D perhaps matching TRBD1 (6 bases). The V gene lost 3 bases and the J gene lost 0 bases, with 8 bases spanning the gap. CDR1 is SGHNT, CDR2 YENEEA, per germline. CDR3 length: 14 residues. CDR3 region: CASSFTGLNTEAFF. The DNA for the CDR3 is TGTGCCAGCAGCTTTACAGGGCTGAACACTGAAGCTTTCTTT.

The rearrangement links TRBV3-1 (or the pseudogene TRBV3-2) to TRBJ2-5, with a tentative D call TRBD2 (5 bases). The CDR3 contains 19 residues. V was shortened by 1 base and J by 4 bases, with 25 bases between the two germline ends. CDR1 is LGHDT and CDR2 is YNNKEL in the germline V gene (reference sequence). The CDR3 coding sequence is TGTGCCAGCAGCCAAGGGTTGACCGAAGTGGTGGGAGTTCGAGAGACCCAGTACTTC. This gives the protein CASSQGLTEVVGVRETQYF.

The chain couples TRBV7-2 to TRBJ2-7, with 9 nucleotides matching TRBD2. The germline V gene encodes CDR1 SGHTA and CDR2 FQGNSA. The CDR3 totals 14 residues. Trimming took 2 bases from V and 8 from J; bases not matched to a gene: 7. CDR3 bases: TGTGCCAGCAGCTTACCCCCTAGCGGGACCAAGCAGTACTTC. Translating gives CASSLPPSGTKQYF.

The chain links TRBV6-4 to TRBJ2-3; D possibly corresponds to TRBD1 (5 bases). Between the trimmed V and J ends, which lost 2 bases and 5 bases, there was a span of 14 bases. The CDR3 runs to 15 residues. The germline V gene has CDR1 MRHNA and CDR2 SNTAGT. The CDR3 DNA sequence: TGTGCCAGCAGTGACGGGCAGGGCCAGGGAGATACGCAGTATTTT. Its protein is CASSDGQGQGDTQYF.